The 19 T cell receptor beta chains given below trace back to one sample, sequenced in a study of cytomegalovirus exposure and HLA in healthy donors. A multiplex PCR was run with 60 Vbeta primers and 13 Jbeta primers. The method was immunoSEQ multiplex PCR; TCRdb's version includes in-frame clones alone and lacks a portion of them. Of 100,000 or so clones listed, approximately 68% are singletons. The sample consisted of PBMCs. These receptors all stem from a woman in her late teens or twenties in good health and CMV-seropositive.

The chain recombines TRBV7-2 with TRBJ2-7, with D possibly TRBD2 on 6 matching bases. From germline, CDR1 is SGHTA and CDR2 FQGNSA. Trimming stripped 1 base from V and 1 base from J, with 17 bases between. CDR3 length equals 17 residues. CDR3 coding DNA: TGTGCCAGCAGCTTAGGCCCCCCCTGGGGGGTATCCTACGAGCAGTACTTC. It specifies CASSLGPPWGVSYEQYF.

The CDR3 DNA is TGTGCCAGCAGCGTAGCGGACATGGAGAGTTACGAGCAGTACTTC. Its protein is CASSVADMESYEQYF. The chain is built from TRBV9 and TRBJ2-7; weak D call: TRBD1 (5 bases). The CDR3 has 15 residues. The germline gives CDR1 SGDLS, CDR2 YYNGEE. V was cut by 0 bases and J by 4 bases, with 14 bases left in between.

V is TRBV18 and J is TRBJ2-3, with a possible D match to TRBD1 (5 bases). Germline V gives CDR1 KGHSH, CDR2 LQKENI. Trimming shortened V by 3 bases and J by 6 bases, and 28 bases separated the two germline ends. The CDR3 has 19 residues. Written as DNA, the CDR3 is TGTGCCAGCTCACCCACCATTGGGGCTCTAGTGCGGCTTGAGGATACGCAGTATTTT. Translation gives CASSPTIGALVRLEDTQYF. The full variable domain, in which reference TRBV18 and TRBJ2-3 provide the parts outside the CDR3, is NAGVMQNPRHLVRRRGQEARLRCSPMKGHSHVYWYRQLPEEGLKFMVYLQKENIIDESGMPKERFSAEFPKEGPSILRIQQVVRGDSAAYFCASSPTIGALVRLEDTQYFGPGTRLTVL.

The J gene is TRBJ2-1, the V gene TRBV7-3; D might be TRBD2 (5 bases). V lost 5 bases, J lost 3 bases, and 14 bases lay in between. CDR3 size: 15 residues. In germline, CDR1 is SGHTA, CDR2 FQGTGA. The CDR3 coding sequence is TGTGCCAGCAGCCCACTAGTAAGCGGCTACAATGAGCAGTTCTTC. Translated: CASSPLVSGYNEQFF.

This chain links TRBV2 with TRBJ2-3, with D possibly matching TRBD1 (6 bases). V lost 8 bases and J 2 bases, leaving 11 bases between the germline ends. Germline V gene data show CDR1 as SNHLY and CDR2 as FYNNEI. The CDR3 is 13 amino acids. CDR3 nucleotide sequence: TGTGCCAGCGCAGGGGATGTCACAGATACGCAGTATTTT. Residues: CASAGDVTDTQYF.

The rearrangement joins TRBV27 to TRBJ2-1, with D uncertain. V was trimmed by 5 bases and J by 7 bases, leaving 9 bases between them. The CDR3 runs 12 residues. Germline V gene data show CDR1 as MNHEY and CDR2 as SMNVEV (reference sequence). The CDR3 DNA is TGTGCCAGCAGTCCTACCTGGAATGAGCAGTTCTTC. It yields the protein CASSPTWNEQFF.

The table lists this clone with a few counts. The CDR3 DNA follows: TGTGCCAGCAGCTTCTCGGACAGGCAAGAGACCCAGTACTTC. Its protein product is CASSFSDRQETQYF. The chain is built from TRBV7-9 and TRBJ2-5; 7 nucleotides match TRBD1. V was pared by 3 bases and J by 2 bases, with 3 bases of the junction left unmatched. The CDR3 has 14 residues. Germline lookup yields CDR1 SEHNR and CDR2 FQNEAQ (reference sequence).

In nucleotides, the CDR3 is TGCGCCAGCAGCCCGGGACTAGCGGGATCCAACAATGAGCAGTTCTTC. Residues: CASSPGLAGSNNEQFF. This sequence joins TRBV5-1 and TRBJ2-1; 13 positions agree with TRBD2. The junction had 6 bases not matched to a gene; V was cut back by 4 bases and J by 5 bases. The CDR3 has 16 amino acids. Germline assignment: CDR1 SGHRS and CDR2 YFSETQ.

This sequence joins TRBV27 and TRBJ2-7; TRBD1 aligns across 10 bases. This CDR3 has 14 amino acids. Germline loops: CDR1 MNHEY, CDR2 SMNVEV (reference sequence). J was trimmed by 7 bases and V by 2 bases; bases with no gene match: 5. DNA for the CDR3: TGTGCCAGCAGTTTAGGACAGGGGGGAAGGGAGCAGTACTTC. Protein: CASSLGQGGREQYF.

The table lists this clone with a count of one. This chain connects TRBV18 to TRBJ2-5, with a weak D call TRBD2 (5 bases). Germline V CDR1 and CDR2: KGHSH, LQKENI. CDR3 size: 15 residues. V gave up 6 bases and J gave up 2 bases, with 16 bases separating them. CDR3 DNA sequence: TGTGCCAGCTCTCTTGCGGGTCACCGGCAAGAGACCCAGTACTTC. It specifies CASSLAGHRQETQYF.

The rearrangement links TRBV13 to TRBJ2-3, with a possible D match to TRBD2 (5 bases). This CDR3 has 12 residues. Germline V CDR1 and CDR2: PRHDT, FYEKMQ (reference sequence). V lost 4 bases and J 6 bases, leaving 8 bases between the germline ends. This chain's CDR3 is CASSSSPDTQYF. Here the CDR3 DNA reads TGTGCCAGCAGCTCTAGCCCCGATACGCAGTATTTT.

The chain carries TRBV6-5 and TRBJ1-5, with D uncertain. Germline V CDR1 and CDR2: MNHEY, SVGAGI. V shed 6 bases and J shed 5 bases, with 14 bases lying between them. CDR3 length equals 14 residues. CDR3 region: CASSDYDGDQPQHF. The CDR3 DNA is TGTGCCAGCAGCGATTACGACGGAGATCAGCCCCAGCATTTT.

The chain links TRBV21-1 to TRBJ2-7; TRBD1 is the table's D call and was not checked against the DNA. TRBV21-1 is noted as a pseudogene. CDR3 length: 18 residues. CDR3 nucleotide sequence: TGTGCCAGCAGCAAAGCAGGGGGAAGGGGGCAGGAGTCCTACGAGCAGTACTTC. The encoded protein is CASSKAGGRGQESYEQYF.

The genes are TRBV5-1 and TRBJ2-5; the match to TRBD2 covers 12 bases. The V segment lost 5 bases and the J segment 5 bases; nucleotides outside the gene matches: 7. The CDR3 runs 15 residues. Germline CDR1 SGHRS, CDR2 YFSETQ. The chain's CDR3 is CASRSLAGGGETQYF. CDR3 DNA sequence: TGCGCCAGCAGATCGCTAGCGGGAGGGGGTGAGACCCAGTACTTC.

The chain combines TRBV4-1 with TRBJ2-7, with D hard to call. CDR1 MGHRA and CDR2 YSYEKL come from the germline V gene. Trimming removed 2 bases at V and 4 bases at J, with 6 bases between. The CDR3 runs 12 residues. The DNA of the CDR3 is TGCGCCAGCAGCCAAAGACAATACGAGCAGTACTTC. This codes for CASSQRQYEQYF.

V usage is TRBV9 and J usage is TRBJ2-7; the D gene is possibly TRBD1 (5 bases). V dropped 0 bases and J dropped 6 bases, with 13 bases sitting between them. The germline V gene has CDR1 SGDLS and CDR2 YYNGEE. The CDR3 consists of 14 residues. The CDR3 loop reads CASSVAPQGPEQYF. The CDR3 coding sequence is TGTGCCAGCAGCGTAGCTCCTCAGGGCCCCGAGCAGTACTTC. Variable domain in full (rest from reference TRBV9 and TRBJ2-7): DSGVTQTPKHLITATGQRVTLRCSPRSGDLSVYWYQQSLDQGLQFLIQYYNGEERAKGNILERFSAQQFPDLHSELNLSSLELGDSALYFCASSVAPQGPEQYFGPGTRLTVT.

With regard to this clone: The junction does not match germline at one end; this may be a read error. The V call is TRBV7-7, the J call TRBJ2-5; D is unresolved. Germline values: CDR1 SSHAT, CDR2 FNYEAQ (reference sequence). The CDR3 loop spans 15 amino acids. CDR3 region: CASSPGRTYQETQYF. DNA of the CDR3: TGTGCTAGCAGCCCGGGTCGTACCTACCAAGAGACCCAGTACTTC.

CDR3 sequence reads: CASEGVRNEQYF. The CDR3 DNA follows: TGTGCCAGTGAAGGGGTAAGGAACGAGCAGTACTTC. This chain joins TRBV19 and TRBJ2-7, with D tentatively TRBD1 (5 bases). The V end lost 8 bases, the J end lost 5 bases, and 13 bases lay between the germline ends. The CDR3 runs to 12 residues. Germline assignment: CDR1 LNHDA and CDR2 SQIVND (reference sequence).

The V and J genes are TRBV21-1 and TRBJ1-5; the table names TRBD1, a call not compared with the DNA. TRBV21-1 is recorded as a pseudogene. The CDR3 sequence is 14 residues long. Written as DNA, the CDR3 is TGTGCCAGCAGGGACAGGGCCCATCCTCAGCCCCAGCATTTT. This sequence encodes CASRDRAHPQPQHF.